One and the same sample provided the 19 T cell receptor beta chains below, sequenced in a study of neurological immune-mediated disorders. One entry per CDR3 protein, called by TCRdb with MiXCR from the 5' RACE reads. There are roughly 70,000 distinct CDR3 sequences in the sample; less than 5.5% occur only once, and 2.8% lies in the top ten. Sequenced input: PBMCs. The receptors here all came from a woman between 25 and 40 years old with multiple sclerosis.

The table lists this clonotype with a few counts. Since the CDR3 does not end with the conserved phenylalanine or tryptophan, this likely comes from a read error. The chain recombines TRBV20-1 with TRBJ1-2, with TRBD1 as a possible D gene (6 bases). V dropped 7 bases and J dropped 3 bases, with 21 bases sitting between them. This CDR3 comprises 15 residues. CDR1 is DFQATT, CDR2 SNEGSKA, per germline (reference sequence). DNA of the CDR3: TGCAGTGGGGCAGGGGTCAATTTAAGGGACTATGGCTACACCAAC. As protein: CSGAGVNLRDYGYTN.

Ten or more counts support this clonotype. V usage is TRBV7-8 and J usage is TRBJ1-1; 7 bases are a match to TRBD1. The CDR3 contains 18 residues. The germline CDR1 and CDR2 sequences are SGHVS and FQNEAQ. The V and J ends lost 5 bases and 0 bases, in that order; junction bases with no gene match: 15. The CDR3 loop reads CASSPAPSGGQVNTEAFF. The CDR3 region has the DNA TGTGCCAGCAGCCCAGCCCCCAGCGGAGGACAGGTGAACACTGAAGCTTTCTTT.

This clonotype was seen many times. In nucleotides, the CDR3 is TGCAGTGCTAACAGTTTTCAAGAGACCCAGTACTTC. This translates into CSANSFQETQYF. The genes are TRBV20-1 and TRBJ2-5; D unresolved. CDR1 and CDR2 from the germline V gene are DFQATT and SNEGSKA (reference sequence). The V end was cut by 4 bases, the J end by 2 bases, with 8 bases between. The length of the CDR3 is 12 residues.

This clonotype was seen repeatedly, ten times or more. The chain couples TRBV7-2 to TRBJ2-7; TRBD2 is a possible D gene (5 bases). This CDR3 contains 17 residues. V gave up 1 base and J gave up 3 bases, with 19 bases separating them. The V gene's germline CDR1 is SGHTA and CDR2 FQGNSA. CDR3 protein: CASSLVRVSVYDYEQYF. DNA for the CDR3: TGTGCCAGCAGCTTAGTGAGGGTTAGTGTCTACGACTACGAGCAGTACTTC.

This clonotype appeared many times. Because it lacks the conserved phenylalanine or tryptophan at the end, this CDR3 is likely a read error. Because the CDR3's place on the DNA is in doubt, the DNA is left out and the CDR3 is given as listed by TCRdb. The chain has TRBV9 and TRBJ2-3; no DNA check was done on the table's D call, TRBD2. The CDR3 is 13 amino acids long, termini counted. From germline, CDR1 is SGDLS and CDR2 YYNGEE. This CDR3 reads CASSVAAGGPANL.

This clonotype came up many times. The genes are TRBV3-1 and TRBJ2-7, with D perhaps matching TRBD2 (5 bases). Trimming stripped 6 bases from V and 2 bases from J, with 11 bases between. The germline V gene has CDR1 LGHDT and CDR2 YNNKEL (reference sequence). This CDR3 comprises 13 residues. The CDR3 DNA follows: TGTGCCAGCAGGGGCCGGGGAACCTACGAGCAGTACTTC. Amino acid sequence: CASRGRGTYEQYF.

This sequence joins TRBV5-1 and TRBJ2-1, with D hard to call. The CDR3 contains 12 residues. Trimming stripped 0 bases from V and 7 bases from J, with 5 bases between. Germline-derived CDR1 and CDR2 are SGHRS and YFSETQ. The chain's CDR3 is CASSLVTNEQFF. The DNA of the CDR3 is TGCGCCAGCAGCTTGGTGACAAATGAGCAGTTCTTC.

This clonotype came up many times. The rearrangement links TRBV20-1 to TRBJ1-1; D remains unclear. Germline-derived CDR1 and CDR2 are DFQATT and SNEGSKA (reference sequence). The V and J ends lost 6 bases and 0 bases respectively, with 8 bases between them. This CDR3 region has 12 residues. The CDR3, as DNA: TGCAGTGCCTTAACAGTGAACACTGAAGCTTTCTTT. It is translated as CSALTVNTEAFF.

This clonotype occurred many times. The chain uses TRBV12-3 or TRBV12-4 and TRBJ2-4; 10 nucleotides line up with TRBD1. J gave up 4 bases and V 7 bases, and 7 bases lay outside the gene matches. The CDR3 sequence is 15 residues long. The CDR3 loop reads CASTNLGQGKNIQYF. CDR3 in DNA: TGTGCCAGCACCAACTTGGGACAGGGGAAAAACATTCAGTACTTC.

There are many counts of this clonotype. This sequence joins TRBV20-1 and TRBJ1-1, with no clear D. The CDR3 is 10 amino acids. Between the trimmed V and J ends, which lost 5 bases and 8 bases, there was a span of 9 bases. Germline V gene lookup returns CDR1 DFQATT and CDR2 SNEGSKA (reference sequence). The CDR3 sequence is CSAYDGEAFF. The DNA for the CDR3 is TGCAGTGCTTATGACGGCGAAGCTTTCTTT.

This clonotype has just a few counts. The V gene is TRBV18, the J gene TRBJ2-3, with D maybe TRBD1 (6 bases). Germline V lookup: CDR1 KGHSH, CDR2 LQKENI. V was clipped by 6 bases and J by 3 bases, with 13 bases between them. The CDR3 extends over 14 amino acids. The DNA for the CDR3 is TGTGCCAGCTCTTCGGACAGCCGTACAGATACGCAGTATTTT. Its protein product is CASSSDSRTDTQYF.

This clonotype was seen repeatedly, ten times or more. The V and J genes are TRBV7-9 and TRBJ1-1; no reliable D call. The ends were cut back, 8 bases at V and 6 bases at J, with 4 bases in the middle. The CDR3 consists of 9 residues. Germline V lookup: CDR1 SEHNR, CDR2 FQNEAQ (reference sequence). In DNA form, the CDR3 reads TGTGCCAGCCGTCCTGAAGCTTTCTTT. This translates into CASRPEAFF.

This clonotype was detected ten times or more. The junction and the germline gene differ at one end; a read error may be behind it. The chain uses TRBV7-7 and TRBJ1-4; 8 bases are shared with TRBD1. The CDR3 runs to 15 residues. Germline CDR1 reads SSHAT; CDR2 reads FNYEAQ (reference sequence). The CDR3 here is CASSQTTGENEKLFF. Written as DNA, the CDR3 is TGTGCTAGCAGCCAGACGACAGGGGAAAATGAAAAACTGTTTTTT.

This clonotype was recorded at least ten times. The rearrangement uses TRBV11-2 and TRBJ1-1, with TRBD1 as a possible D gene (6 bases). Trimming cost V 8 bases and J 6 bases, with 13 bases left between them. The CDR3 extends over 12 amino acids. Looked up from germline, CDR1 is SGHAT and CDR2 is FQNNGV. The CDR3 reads CASGPGGPEAFF. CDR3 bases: TGTGCCAGCGGACCGGGGGGGCCTGAAGCTTTCTTT.

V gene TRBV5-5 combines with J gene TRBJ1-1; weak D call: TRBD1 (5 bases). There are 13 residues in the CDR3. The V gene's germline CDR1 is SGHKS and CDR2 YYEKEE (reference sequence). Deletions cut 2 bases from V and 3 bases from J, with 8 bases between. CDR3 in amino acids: CASSFKTDTEAFF. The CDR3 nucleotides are TGTGCCAGCAGCTTCAAGACAGACACTGAAGCTTTCTTT.

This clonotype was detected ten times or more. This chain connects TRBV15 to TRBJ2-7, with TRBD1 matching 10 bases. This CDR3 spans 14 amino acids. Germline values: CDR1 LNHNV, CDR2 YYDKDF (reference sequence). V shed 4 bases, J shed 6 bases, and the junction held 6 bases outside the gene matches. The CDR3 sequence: CATSKDRGIGEQYF. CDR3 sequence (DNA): TGTGCCACCAGCAAGGACAGGGGGATAGGCGAGCAGTACTTC.

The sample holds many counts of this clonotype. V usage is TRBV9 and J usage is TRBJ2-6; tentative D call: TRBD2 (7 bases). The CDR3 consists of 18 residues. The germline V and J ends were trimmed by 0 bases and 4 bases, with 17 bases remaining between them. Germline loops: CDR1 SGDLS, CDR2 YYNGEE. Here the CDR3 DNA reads TGTGCCAGCAGCGTAGCTAAGGGGGGGGGCCCCGGGGCCAACGTCCTGACTTTC. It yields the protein CASSVAKGGGPGANVLTF.

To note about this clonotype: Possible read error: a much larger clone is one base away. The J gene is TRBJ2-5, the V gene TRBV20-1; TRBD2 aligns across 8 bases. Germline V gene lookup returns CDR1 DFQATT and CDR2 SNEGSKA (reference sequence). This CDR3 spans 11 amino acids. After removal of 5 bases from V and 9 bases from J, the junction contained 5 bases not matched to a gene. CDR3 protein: CSALTGGAQYF. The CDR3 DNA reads TGCAGTGCTTTAACGGGGGGGGCCCAGTACTTC.

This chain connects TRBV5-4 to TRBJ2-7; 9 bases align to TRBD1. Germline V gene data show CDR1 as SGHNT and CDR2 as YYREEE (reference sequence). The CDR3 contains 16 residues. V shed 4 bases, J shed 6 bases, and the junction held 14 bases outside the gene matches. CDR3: CASSRGGTGIFGEQYF. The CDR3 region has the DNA TGTGCCAGCAGCAGGGGGGGGACAGGGATCTTCGGCGAGCAGTACTTC.